These T cell receptor beta chains were read from a single sample in a study of blood T cell repertoires in COVID-19. Profiling relied on immunoSEQ multiplex PCR, and the TCRdb table lists in-frame clones only, not all of them. The sample carries about 95,000 clones, just over 90% recorded once. The specimen sequenced was peripheral blood. These receptors all stem from a woman aged 45-65 years in a cohort sampled during active COVID-19. Each CDR3 is given with its conserved first and last residue.

CDR3	V	J
CASGRQGVNTEAFF	TRBV19	TRBJ1-1
CASSAVTRGELFF	TRBV7-2	TRBJ2-2
CASLPNRGLGYGYTF	TRBV6-5	TRBJ1-2
CASSFGGGSTDTQYF	TRBV2	TRBJ2-3
CASSKTQGVYEQYF	TRBV19	TRBJ2-7
CAISQGAGSYEQYF	TRBV10-3	TRBJ2-7
CATSRPQRGQETQYF	TRBV15	TRBJ2-5
CASSILLTQVSYGYTF	TRBV19	TRBJ1-2
CASSRGGTGGEQYF	TRBV6-5	TRBJ2-7
CASSSSPGQGTNYGYTF	TRBV28	TRBJ1-2
CASRGTSGTQQYF	TRBV11-3	TRBJ2-7